The 8 T cell receptor beta chains reported below all come from one sample, sequenced in a study of Ad26.COV2.S vaccination and SARS-CoV-2 variants. The repertoire was sequenced with immunoSEQ multiplex PCR; TCRdb's copy has only in-frame clones and lacks some. Counted here are 400,000 to 450,000 clones, around nine tenths occurring once; the ten biggest clones make up 12%. The treatment was: some 20 received Ad26.COV2.S at low or high dose, single or two shots; about 5 received placebo; per-sample allocation not given. Specimen acquisition occurred on day 63 following the initial vaccine or placebo injection. This sample comprised peripheral blood, obtained in a trial of Ad26.COV2.S vaccine versus placebo. All receptors derive from a person aged 18 to 59 who received the Ad26.COV2.S COVID-19 vaccine or a placebo.

The chain employs TRBV30 and TRBJ2-2; TRBD1 matches at 7 bases. Germline V gene sequence: CDR1 GTSNPN, CDR2 SVGIG (reference sequence). The CDR3 runs 14 residues. J was trimmed by 4 bases and V by 5 bases; bases with no gene match: 7. The CDR3 nucleotides are TGTGCCTGGGAAGACAGGGCCCGCACCGGGGAGCTGTTTTTT. Protein product: CAWEDRARTGELFF. Based on the CDR3 plus reference TRBV30 and TRBJ2-2, the full variable domain is SQTIHQWPATLVQPVGSPLSLECTVEGTSNPNLYWYRQAAGRGLQLLFYSVGIGQISSEVPQNLSASRPQDRQFILSSKKLLLSDSGFYLCAWEDRARTGELFFGEGSRLTVL.

CDR3 DNA sequence: TGTGCCAGCACTAACGACGTAGGGGCCAACACCGGGGAGCTGTTTTTT. This encodes CASTNDVGANTGELFF. The chain combines TRBV7-3 with TRBJ2-2, with D maybe TRBD1 (5 bases). The germline V gene encodes CDR1 SGHTA and CDR2 FQGTGA. Deletions cut 7 bases from V and 2 bases from J, with 17 bases between. The length of the CDR3 is 16 residues.

V usage is TRBV14 and J usage is TRBJ2-7; D might be TRBD1 (6 bases). Looked up from germline, CDR1 is SGHDN and CDR2 is FVKESK. The V gene lost 4 bases and the J gene lost 2 bases, with 12 bases spanning the gap. The CDR3 is 14 residues long. The CDR3 protein is CASSPGHKPYEQYF. CDR3 DNA sequence: TGTGCCAGCAGCCCGGGACACAAACCCTACGAGCAGTACTTC.

The rearrangement links TRBV29-1 to TRBJ2-5; D may be TRBD1 (6 bases). Germline-derived CDR1 and CDR2 are SQVTM and ANQGSEA. V dropped 0 bases and J dropped 2 bases, with 13 bases sitting between them. The CDR3 has 15 amino acids. CDR3 nucleotide sequence: TGCAGCGTTGAAGAGCCCCTCGGGACACAAGAGACCCAGTACTTC. Amino acids: CSVEEPLGTQETQYF.

The chain employs TRBV7-9 and TRBJ1-2; D unclear. Germline V CDR1 and CDR2: SEHNR, FQNEAQ (reference sequence). V gave up 1 base and J gave up 0 bases, with 6 bases separating them. The CDR3 length is 14 residues. In nucleotides, the CDR3 is TGTGCCAGCAGCTTAGTCACTCCTAACTATGGCTACACCTTC. It encodes CASSLVTPNYGYTF.

A remark on this clone: This CDR3 is also generated by other DNA sequences in the sample. The chain recombines TRBV9 with TRBJ1-1, with D unresolved. Germline lookup yields CDR1 SGDLS and CDR2 YYNGEE. V lost 0 bases and J lost 0, with 3 bases in between. The CDR3 loop spans 13 amino acids. CDR3 DNA: TGTGCCAGCAGCGTAGCGTTGAACACTGAAGCTTTCTTT. It encodes CASSVALNTEAFF.

The CDR3 region is CASRRPGQGTPLHF. The CDR3 nucleotides are TGTGCCAGCAGAAGACCGGGACAGGGGACCCCCCTCCACTTT. V usage is TRBV27 and J usage is TRBJ1-6; 10 positions match TRBD1. The CDR3 consists of 14 residues. In germline, CDR1 is MNHEY, CDR2 SMNVEV (reference sequence). Trimming cost V 6 bases and J 13 bases; bases outside gene matches: 9.

V gene TRBV6-5 combines with J gene TRBJ2-7; 9 positions agree with TRBD1. Looked up from germline, CDR1 is MNHEY and CDR2 is SVGAGI. V gave up 7 bases and J gave up 6 bases; unmatched junction bases: 13. The CDR3 totals 15 residues. The CDR3 DNA reads as TGTGCCAGCAAAATCTCGGGACAGGGAATTTCCGAGCAGTACTTC. Its protein product is CASKISGQGISEQYF.